This T cell receptor beta chain was recorded in a study of beta chain features in type 1 diabetes. A few counts support this clone. The antigen is not known. Study-level results: The naive, central memory and Treg TCRB repertoires showed an apparent similarity that was greater among patients than among healthy donors. VDJ junctions in type 1 diabetes patients carried more deletions and fewer insertions. Shortening that was moderate but significant affected the TCRB CDR3s of Type 1 diabetes patients in all four CD4+ subsets.

All of the isolated RNA was reverse transcribed, so expressed TCRB transcripts were sequenced. Method: immunoSEQ multiplex PCR; TCRdb's copy keeps in-frame clones and lacks some. The sample lists around 650,000 clones, around 12% occurring once. The source of this sequence is a man under 40 with type 1 diabetes. Sequenced: naive CD4+ T cells from blood.

In DNA form, the CDR3 reads TGCGCCAGCAGCCAAGAGTTCTTCTCTGGAAACACCATATATTTT. This sequence encodes CASSQEFFSGNTIYF. The chain is built from TRBV4-3 and TRBJ1-3; D gene ambiguous. CDR3 length: 15 amino acids. The V end lost 0 bases, the J end lost 0 bases, and 6 bases lay between the germline ends. The germline V gene has CDR1 LGHNA and CDR2 YSLEER.